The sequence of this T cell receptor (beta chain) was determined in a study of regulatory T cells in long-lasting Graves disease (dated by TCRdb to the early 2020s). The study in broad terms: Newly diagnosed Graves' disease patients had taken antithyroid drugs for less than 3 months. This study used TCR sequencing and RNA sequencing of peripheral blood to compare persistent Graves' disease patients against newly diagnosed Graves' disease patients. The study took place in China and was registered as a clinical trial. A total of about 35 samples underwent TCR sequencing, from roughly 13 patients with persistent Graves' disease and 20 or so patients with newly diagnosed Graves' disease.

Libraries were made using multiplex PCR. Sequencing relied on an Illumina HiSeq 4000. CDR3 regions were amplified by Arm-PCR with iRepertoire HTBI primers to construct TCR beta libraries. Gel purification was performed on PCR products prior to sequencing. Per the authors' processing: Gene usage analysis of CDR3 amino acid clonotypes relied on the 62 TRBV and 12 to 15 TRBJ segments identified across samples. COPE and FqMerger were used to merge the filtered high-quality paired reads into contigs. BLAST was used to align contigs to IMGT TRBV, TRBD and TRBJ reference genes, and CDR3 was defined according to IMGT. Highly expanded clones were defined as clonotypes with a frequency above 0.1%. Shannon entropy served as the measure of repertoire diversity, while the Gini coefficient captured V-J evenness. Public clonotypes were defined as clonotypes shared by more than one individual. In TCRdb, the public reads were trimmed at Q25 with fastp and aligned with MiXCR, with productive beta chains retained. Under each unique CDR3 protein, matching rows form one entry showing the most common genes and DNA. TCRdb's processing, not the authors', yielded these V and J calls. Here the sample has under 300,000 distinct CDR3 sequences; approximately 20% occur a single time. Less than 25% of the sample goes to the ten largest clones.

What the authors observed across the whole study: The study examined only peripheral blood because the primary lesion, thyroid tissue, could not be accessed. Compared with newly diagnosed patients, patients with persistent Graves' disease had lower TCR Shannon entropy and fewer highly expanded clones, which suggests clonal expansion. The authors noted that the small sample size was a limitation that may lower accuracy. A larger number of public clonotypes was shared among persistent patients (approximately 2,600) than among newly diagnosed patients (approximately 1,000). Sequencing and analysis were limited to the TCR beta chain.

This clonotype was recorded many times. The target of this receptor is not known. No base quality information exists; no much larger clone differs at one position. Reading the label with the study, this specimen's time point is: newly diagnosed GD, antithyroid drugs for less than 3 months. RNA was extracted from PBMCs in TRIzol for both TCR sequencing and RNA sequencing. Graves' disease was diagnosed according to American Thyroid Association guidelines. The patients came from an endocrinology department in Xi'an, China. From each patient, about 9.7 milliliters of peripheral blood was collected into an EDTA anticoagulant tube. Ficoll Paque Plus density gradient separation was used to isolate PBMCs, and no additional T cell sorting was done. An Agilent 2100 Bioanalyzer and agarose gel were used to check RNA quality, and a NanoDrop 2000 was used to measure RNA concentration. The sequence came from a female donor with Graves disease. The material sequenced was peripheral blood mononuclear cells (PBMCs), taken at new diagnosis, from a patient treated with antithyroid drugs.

The DNA sequence is as follows: TGTGCCTGGAGGGCACAGGGGTATGGCTACACCTTC. Translated, this is CAWRAQGYGYTF. This chain is built from TRBV30 and TRBJ1-2; 7 bases in between match TRBD1. Including cysteine and phenylalanine, the CDR3 has 12 amino acids. Of the read, only the CDR3 DNA is kept; its 36 bases are in frame from base 1. V has 3 bases trimmed and J has 5 bases trimmed; junction bases matching no gene number 3. CDR1 and CDR2, per the germline V gene (reference sequence), are GTSNPN and SVGIG.